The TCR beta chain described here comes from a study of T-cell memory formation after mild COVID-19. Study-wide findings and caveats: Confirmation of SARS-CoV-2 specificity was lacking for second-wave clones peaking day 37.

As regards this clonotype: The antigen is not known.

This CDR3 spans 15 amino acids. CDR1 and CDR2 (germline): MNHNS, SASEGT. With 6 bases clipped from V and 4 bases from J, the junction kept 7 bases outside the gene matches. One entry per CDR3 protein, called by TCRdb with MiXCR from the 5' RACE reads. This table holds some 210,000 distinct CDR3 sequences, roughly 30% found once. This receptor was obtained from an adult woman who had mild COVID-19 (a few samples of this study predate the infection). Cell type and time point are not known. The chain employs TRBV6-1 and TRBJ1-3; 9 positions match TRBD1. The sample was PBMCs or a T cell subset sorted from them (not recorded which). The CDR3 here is CASSRDRDRGNTIYF. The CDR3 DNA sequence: TGTGCCAGCAGCCGGGACAGGGACCGCGGAAACACCATATATTTT.